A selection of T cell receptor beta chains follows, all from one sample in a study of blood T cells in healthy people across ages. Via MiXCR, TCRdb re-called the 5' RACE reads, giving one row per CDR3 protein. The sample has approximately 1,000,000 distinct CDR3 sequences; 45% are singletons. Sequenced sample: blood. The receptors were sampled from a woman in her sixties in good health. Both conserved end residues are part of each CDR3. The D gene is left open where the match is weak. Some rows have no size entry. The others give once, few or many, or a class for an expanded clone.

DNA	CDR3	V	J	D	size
-	CASSSSGRTYEQYF	TRBV7-9	TRBJ2-7	-	many
TGCGCCAGCAGCTTGCAGCCTAGCGGGAGCTCCTACAATGAGCAGTTCTTC	CASSLQPSGSSYNEQFF	TRBV5-1	TRBJ2-1	TRBD2	few
TGTGCCAGCAGCTCCGCTAGCGATCCCTACGAGCAGTACTTC	CASSSASDPYEQYF	TRBV7-8	TRBJ2-7	-	once
TGTGCCAGCGGCCAGGGGAGCTCCTACGAGCAGTACTTC	CASGQGSSYEQYF	TRBV7-2	TRBJ2-7	-	once
TGTGCCAGCAGTTTAGAAGGGCTCTCCCCAAACACCGGGGAGCTGTTTTTT	CASSLEGLSPNTGELFF	TRBV28	TRBJ2-2	-	-
TGTGCCTGGACCCTGGGACTAGCGGCTGGTAATGAGCAGTTCTTC	CAWTLGLAAGNEQFF	TRBV30	TRBJ2-1	TRBD2	few
TGTGCCAGCCAGGGGTTCGCGAGGGAGACCCAGTACTTC	CASQGFARETQYF	TRBV2	TRBJ2-5	-	few
TGTGCCACCAGCAGAGATGGCGCTAGCGGGAGCGAGGATCAAGTCGAGACCCAGTACTTC	CATSRDGASGSEDQVETQYF	TRBV15	TRBJ2-5	TRBD2	-
TGCAGCGTTGAAGATAGGGCCGGGTCTCCCTATGGCTACACCTTC	CSVEDRAGSPYGYTF	TRBV29-1	TRBJ1-2	-	-
TGTGCCTGGAGTGTAGCGGGGGGGCACAATGAGCAGTTCTTC	CAWSVAGGHNEQFF	TRBV30	TRBJ2-1	TRBD2	-
TGCAGTGCTTGGCTGCAAGAGACCCAGTACTTC	CSAWLQETQYF	TRBV20-1	TRBJ2-5	-	few
TGCGCCAGCAGCCCCCCGGTAGGTCAGATGGTGGCAGATACGCAGTATTTT	CASSPPVGQMVADTQYF	TRBV5-1	TRBJ2-3	-	-
TGTGTCAGCAGCCAGGGACTTCGCCGTGAGCAGTACTTC	CVSSQGLRREQYF	TRBV14	TRBJ2-5	-	-
TGTGCCAGCAGCCAGCGGGACAGGGGGACCCAGTACTTC	CASSQRDRGTQYF	TRBV16	TRBJ2-5	TRBD1	many
TGTGCCTGCAGCCCGAGCCGAGGAACCAGCGGGAGGATCTACAATGAGCAGTTCTTC	CACSPSRGTSGRIYNEQFF	TRBV5-6	TRBJ2-1	TRBD2	-
TGTGCCAGCAGCTTAGAGGGACAGGGAAGAGAGACCCAGTACTTC	CASSLEGQGRETQYF	TRBV7-6	TRBJ2-5	TRBD1	few
TGCGCCAGCAGGCAGGGTTCCGAACAAGATACGCAGTATTTT	CASRQGSEQDTQYF	TRBV5-1	TRBJ2-3	-	-
TGTGCCAGCAGTTACTCGAGAGACAGGGCTCACGAGCAGTACTTC	CASSYSRDRAHEQYF	TRBV6-5	TRBJ2-7	TRBD1	-